The present entry profiles one TCR beta chain with its context. Its antigen is still unknown. The data were taken from a study of blood T cells in healthy people across ages. Study-level points and caveats: Considered underestimates were the diversity estimates obtained from one million T cells.

Each donor supplied 7.5 to 10 milliliters of peripheral blood. The CDR3 runs to 15 residues. V trimming: 0 bases; J trimming: 11 bases; junction bases outside the gene matches: 12. CDR1 and CDR2 from the germline V gene are SGHKS and YYEKEE (reference sequence). A second PCR, run for roughly 7 to 12 cycles, used a sample-barcoded 5' primer plus a J-beta primer mix. A template-switch adaptor that had 12 random nucleotides put a tag on each cDNA molecule. Every sample gave at least 2.5 million paired-end reads containing CDR3. TCRdb reanalysed the 5' RACE reads using MiXCR and keeps one entry per CDR3 protein. Of approximately 1,000,000 distinct CDR3 sequences listed, around two fifths are singletons.

The V gene is TRBV5-5, the J gene TRBJ2-5, with 8 nucleotides matching TRBD1. The TCR originated in a man aged 18 to 29 in good health. The sequenced sample was blood. Here the CDR3 DNA reads TGTGCCAGCAGCTTGGCGGGACAGGATTACAATGAGCAGTACTTC. The encoded protein is CASSLAGQDYNEQYF.